The subject of this entry is one T cell receptor (beta chain). Trimming at V came to 2 bases and at J to 4 bases, leaving 2 bases not matched to a gene. CDR3 length equals 15 residues. Germline V gives CDR1 SGHRS, CDR2 YFSETQ. The sample originates from a study of shared clonotypes between healthy human individuals. Method: immunoSEQ multiplex PCR; TCRdb's copy keeps in-frame clones and lacks some. The sample contains 400,000 to 600,000 clones, approximately 95% of which appear only once. This rearrangement joins TRBV5-1 to TRBJ2-2; 10 bases fit TRBD1. Sequencing input: naive CD4+ T cells sorted from blood. The subset is: CD45RA+ positively selected. This sequence originates from a woman in her thirties in good health. CDR3 sequence (DNA): TGCGCCAGCAGCTTCCGGGACAGGGGCACCGGGGAGCTGTTTTTT. Encoded protein: CASSFRDRGTGELFF.